Presented here are 19 T cell receptor beta chains from one specimen sequenced in a study of cytomegalovirus exposure and HLA in healthy donors. Researchers ran the PCR with 60 Vbeta and 13 Jbeta primers. This table comes from immunoSEQ multiplex PCR, and its TCRdb copy is limited to in-frame clones, with some not included. The table shows about 98,000 clones, with approximately 78% occurring only once. Sequenced input: PBMCs. Receptors originate from a man in his forties or fifties in good health and CMV-seronegative.

V gene TRBV7-9 combines with J gene TRBJ2-3; a weak D match, TRBD2 (5 bases). Trimming removed 2 bases at V and 5 bases at J, with 11 bases between. CDR1 and CDR2 from the germline V gene are SEHNR and FQNEAQ (reference sequence). The CDR3 is 14 residues long. CDR3 sequence: CASSLSLGRDTQYF. The CDR3 DNA is TGTGCCAGCAGCTTAAGCCTGGGGAGAGATACGCAGTATTTT.

This chain joins TRBV5-1 and TRBJ2-2; D ambiguous. Trimming pared 0 bases from V and 0 bases from J, leaving 9 bases between. CDR3 size: 16 residues. Looked up from germline, CDR1 is SGHRS and CDR2 is YFSETQ. CDR3 sequence (DNA): TGCGCCAGCAGCTTGGAACCCGCGACGAACACCGGGGAGCTGTTTTTT. Its protein is CASSLEPATNTGELFF.

The V gene is TRBV5-3, the J gene TRBJ1-6; perhaps TRBD1 as D (6 bases). TRBV5-3 is treated as an ORF (open reading frame) with a function not yet certain. V lost 2 bases, J lost 5 bases, and 20 bases lay in between. The CDR3 is 18 residues long. CDR3 sequence reads: CARSFGTFNYPHNSPLHF. The CDR3 region has the DNA TGTGCCAGAAGCTTCGGGACATTCAACTATCCTCATAATTCACCCCTCCACTTT.

V gene TRBV5-8 combines with J gene TRBJ2-4; weak D call: TRBD1 (8 bases). The CDR3 length is 17 residues. Germline CDR1 SGHTS, CDR2 YDEGEE. V lost 4 bases and J lost 1, with 18 bases in between. The CDR3 sequence: CASSGDRGGVAKNIQYF. CDR3 coding DNA: TGTGCCAGCAGCGGTGACAGGGGAGGGGTCGCCAAAAACATTCAGTACTTC.

The J gene is TRBJ1-1, the V gene TRBV15; perhaps TRBD1 as D (5 bases). This CDR3 comprises 18 residues. Trimming left V 1 base short and J 2 bases short, with 20 bases between. Germline V gives CDR1 LNHNV, CDR2 YYDKDF (reference sequence). The CDR3 coding sequence is TGTGCCACCAGCAGAGTCCCCGGGACTCGAGGCCTCAACACTGAAGCTTTCTTT. Protein product: CATSRVPGTRGLNTEAFF.

This clone was seen only once. The CDR3 spells CATSRDFEGTGELFF. CDR3 DNA: TGTGCCACCAGCAGAGATTTTGAGGGCACCGGGGAGCTGTTTTTT. This sequence joins TRBV15 and TRBJ2-2, with D perhaps matching TRBD2 (5 bases). This CDR3 is 15 amino acids long. The germline V gene has CDR1 LNHNV and CDR2 YYDKDF (reference sequence). The V gene lost 0 bases and the J gene lost 4 bases, with 9 bases spanning the gap.

This chain joins TRBV27 and TRBJ2-1; 13 nucleotides agree with TRBD2. Germline trimming cut 5 bases from V and 11 bases from J; bases unmatched to any gene: 6. Germline CDR1 MNHEY, CDR2 SMNVEV (reference sequence). This CDR3 spans 14 amino acids. The CDR3, as DNA: TGTGCCAGCAGTGATACGGGACTAGCGGGACAGCAGTTCTTC. Encoded protein: CASSDTGLAGQQFF.

The chain carries TRBV7-2 and TRBJ1-2, with D hard to call. CDR1 and CDR2 from the germline V gene are SGHTA and FQGNSA. This CDR3 has 14 residues. Between the trimmed V and J ends, which lost 0 bases and 4 bases, there was a span of 9 bases. The CDR3 sequence is CASSLASFVYGYTF. CDR3 nucleotides: TGTGCCAGCAGCTTAGCTAGTTTTGTCTATGGCTACACCTTC.

The J gene is TRBJ1-1, the V gene TRBV2; weak D call: TRBD1 (6 bases). CDR3 length: 11 amino acids. Per germline, CDR1 SNHLY and CDR2 FYNNEI. Trimming removed 6 bases from V and 6 bases from J, with 8 bases in between. The CDR3 reads CASRGGPEAFF. DNA of the CDR3: TGTGCCAGCAGGGGGGGGCCTGAAGCTTTCTTT. The whole variable domain, filled in from reference TRBV2 and TRBJ1-1, reads EPEVTQTPSHQVTQMGQEVILRCVPISNHLYFYWYRQILGQKVEFLVSFYNNEISEKSEIFDDQFSVERPDGSNFTLKIRSTKLEDSAMYFCASRGGPEAFFGQGTRLTVV.

This clone was detected only a few times. The rearrangement joins TRBV18 to TRBJ1-5; D not resolved. Trimming cost V 4 bases and J 0 bases, with 7 bases left between them. Germline V CDR1 and CDR2: KGHSH, LQKENI. The CDR3 sequence is 14 residues long. This chain's CDR3 is CASSLRDSNQPQHF. In nucleotides, the CDR3 is TGTGCCAGCTCACTCCGGGATAGCAATCAGCCCCAGCATTTT.

CDR3 coding DNA: TGCGCCAGCAGAGGTGGACTAGCGACCACCGGGGAGCTGTTTTTT. Amino acids: CASRGGLATTGELFF. The V and J genes are TRBV5-1 and TRBJ2-2; 9 nucleotides align to TRBD2. V dropped 5 bases and J dropped 4; count of bases not matched to a gene: 6. The V gene's germline CDR1 is SGHRS and CDR2 YFSETQ. The length of the CDR3 is 15 residues.

A note on this clone: This sample includes further DNA sequences coding for the same CDR3. The J gene is TRBJ2-5, the V gene TRBV5-1; 9 nucleotides align to TRBD2. The V gene's germline CDR1 is SGHRS and CDR2 YFSETQ. The length of the CDR3 is 14 residues. The ends lost 0 bases at V and 3 bases at J; junction bases unmatched: 0. CDR3 sequence: CASSLASGKETQYF. The CDR3 DNA reads TGCGCCAGCAGCTTGGCTAGCGGGAAAGAGACCCAGTACTTC.

The chain combines TRBV7-9 with TRBJ2-2; 9 bases align to TRBD1. The length of the CDR3 is 15 residues. J lost 5 bases, V lost 3 bases, and 4 bases had no gene match. Germline lookup yields CDR1 SEHNR and CDR2 FQNEAQ (reference sequence). The CDR3 loop is CASSFSGTGTGELFF. The CDR3 DNA reads TGTGCCAGCAGCTTCTCCGGGACAGGGACCGGGGAGCTGTTTTTT. Filled out from reference TRBV7-9 and TRBJ2-2, the complete variable domain reads DTGVSQNPRHKITKRGQNVTFRCDPISEHNRLYWYRQTLGQGPEFLTYFQNEAQLEKSRLLSDRFSAERPKGSFSTLEIQRTEQGDSAMYLCASSFSGTGTGELFFGEGSRLTVL.

The genes are TRBV6-4 and TRBJ2-3; D is possibly TRBD1 (6 bases). The CDR3 has 15 amino acids. Per the germline V gene, CDR1 is MRHNA and CDR2 is SNTAGT. Between the trimmed V and J ends, which lost 7 bases and 0 bases, there was a span of 14 bases. CDR3 sequence reads: CASTKTGRSTDTQYF. CDR3 in DNA: TGTGCCAGCACCAAGACAGGCCGAAGCACAGATACGCAGTATTTT.

The chain recombines TRBV5-1 with TRBJ1-2; 8 nucleotides agree with TRBD1. This CDR3 contains 14 residues. Trimming cost V 2 bases and J 3 bases; bases outside gene matches: 3. Per germline, CDR1 SGHRS and CDR2 YFSETQ. DNA of the CDR3: TGCGCCAGCAGCTTCGGACAGGGAGACTATGGCTACACCTTC. It yields the protein CASSFGQGDYGYTF.

The chain joins TRBV19 to TRBJ1-5, with D possibly being TRBD1 (5 bases). This CDR3 is built from 15 residues. Germline V gene lookup returns CDR1 LNHDA and CDR2 SQIVND (reference sequence). Trimming removed 6 bases at V and 4 bases at J, with 16 bases between. CDR3 sequence (DNA): TGTGCCAGTAGGACGTCCGGGACTTATAATCAGCCCCAGCATTTT. Protein: CASRTSGTYNQPQHF.

This rearrangement joins TRBV6-6 to TRBJ1-5; possibly TRBD1 for D (6 bases). The CDR3 runs to 13 residues. The germline V and J ends were trimmed by 7 bases and 14 bases, with 21 bases remaining between them. Looked up from germline, CDR1 is MNHNY and CDR2 is SVGAGI (reference sequence). DNA for the CDR3: TGTGCCAGCATCGACCCTGCGAGGACAGAAAAGCATTTT. Translating gives CASIDPARTEKHF.

The V call is TRBV5-4, the J call TRBJ1-1; D is unresolved. Trimming took off 4 bases at V and 4 bases at J, with 14 bases between the two ends. The CDR3 extends over 14 amino acids. CDR1 SGHNT and CDR2 YYREEE come from the germline V gene (reference sequence). The CDR3 is CASSKQNMGTEAFF. The CDR3 DNA is TGTGCCAGCAGCAAACAGAACATGGGCACTGAAGCTTTCTTT.

This chain uses TRBV5-5 with TRBJ2-3; 13 bases map to TRBD2. The V and J ends lost 4 bases and 7 bases, in that order; junction bases with no gene match: 6. The germline V gene encodes CDR1 SGHKS and CDR2 YYEKEE (reference sequence). This CDR3 has 15 amino acids. CDR3 region: CASSKLAGGTNTQYF. In DNA form, the CDR3 reads TGTGCCAGCAGCAAACTAGCGGGGGGGACGAATACGCAGTATTTT.